These 22 T cell receptor beta chains were sequenced from one sample in a study of blood T cell repertoires in COVID-19. The protocol was immunoSEQ multiplex PCR, while the TCRdb copy is restricted to in-frame clones and leaves out a portion. The repertoire holds about 420,000 clones, with roughly 89% as singletons. Material: peripheral blood. Receptors were obtained from a man younger than 30 with COVID-19, enrolled during active disease.

This CDR3 reads CASSKVEGRYNEQFF. DNA of the CDR3: TGTGCCAGCAGTAAGGTCGAGGGTAGATACAATGAGCAGTTCTTC. The chain employs TRBV2 and TRBJ2-1; D is possibly TRBD2 (5 bases). V was pared by 5 bases and J by 4 bases, with 15 bases between. This CDR3 spans 15 amino acids. Germline V gene data show CDR1 as SNHLY and CDR2 as FYNNEI.

This chain connects TRBV30 to TRBJ2-7; TRBD2 agrees at 9 bases. Trimming at V came to 4 bases and at J to 2 bases, leaving 3 bases not matched to a gene. Germline CDR1 is GTSNPN and CDR2 is SVGIG (reference sequence). The CDR3 length is 13 residues. CDR3 bases: TGTGCCTGGACCCGCGGGAGGGCCTACGAGCAGTACTTC. Its protein is CAWTRGRAYEQYF.

V is TRBV2 and J is TRBJ2-2, with 14 bases fitting TRBD2. With 5 bases clipped from V and 4 bases from J, the junction kept 9 bases outside the gene matches. The CDR3 loop spans 18 amino acids. Germline CDR1 is SNHLY and CDR2 is FYNNEI. CDR3 coding DNA: TGTGCCAGCAGTTACCCGGGACTAGCGGGAGTAGCCACCGGGGAGCTGTTTTTT. Its protein product is CASSYPGLAGVATGELFF.

The chain carries TRBV7-8 and TRBJ2-7; no definite D call. V lost 5 bases and J lost 6, with 20 bases in between. This CDR3 contains 15 residues. CDR1 and CDR2 from the germline V gene are SGHVS and FQNEAQ. The DNA for the CDR3 is TGTGCCAGCAGCCGCCGCGAGCGATCCGTACGCGAGCAGTACTTC. It codes for CASSRRERSVREQYF.

This rearrangement joins TRBV10-2 to TRBJ2-5; possible D gene TRBD2, 6 bases. The CDR3 is made up of 14 amino acids. The V end was cut by 6 bases, the J end by 5 bases, with 16 bases between. Germline CDR1 and CDR2: WSHSY and SAAADI. CDR3 residues: CASRARGLVETQYF. The CDR3 bases are TGCGCCAGCAGGGCTCGGGGGTTGGTTGAGACCCAGTACTTC.

The genes are TRBV27 and TRBJ2-6; D perhaps matches TRBD1 (6 bases). Germline V gene data show CDR1 as MNHEY and CDR2 as SMNVEV (reference sequence). The CDR3 length is 16 residues. V lost 8 bases, J lost 2 bases, and 16 bases lay in between. The CDR3 loop reads CASGFTNRAGANVLTF. CDR3 bases: TGTGCCAGCGGGTTCACTAACAGGGCTGGGGCCAACGTCCTGACTTTC.

The rearrangement uses TRBV7-6 and TRBJ1-6, with unresolved D. Germline values: CDR1 SGHVS, CDR2 FNYEAQ. V lost 4 bases and J 10 bases, leaving 20 bases between the germline ends. This CDR3 has 16 amino acids. The CDR3 DNA is TGTGCCAGCAGCTCCCCGGGGAGGGTACGACGCTCACCCCTCCACTTT. It encodes CASSSPGRVRRSPLHF.

The chain uses TRBV5-1 and TRBJ1-1; possible D gene TRBD1, 5 bases. Trimming left V 2 bases short and J 2 bases short, with 10 bases between. Germline-derived CDR1 and CDR2 are SGHRS and YFSETQ. This CDR3 is 14 amino acids long. The CDR3 DNA sequence: TGCGCCAGCAGCTTCTCAGGGTCTAACACTGAAGCTTTCTTT. As protein: CASSFSGSNTEAFF.

The gene calls are TRBV5-4 and TRBJ2-5, with 8 bases identical to TRBD2. Germline-derived CDR1 and CDR2 are SGHNT and YYREEE (reference sequence). Losses at the gene ends were 5 bases for V and 2 bases for J; bases not matched to a gene: 2. There are 13 residues in the CDR3. The DNA for the CDR3 is TGTGCCAGCAGTATAGCGGGGCAAGAGACCCAGTACTTC. It encodes CASSIAGQETQYF.

V gene TRBV29-1 combines with J gene TRBJ1-1, with a weak D call TRBD1 (6 bases). Deletions cut 7 bases from V and 1 base from J, with 10 bases between. Germline V gives CDR1 SQVTM, CDR2 ANQGSEA. The CDR3 loop spans 12 amino acids. This CDR3 is CSALQGNTEAFF. As DNA, the CDR3 is TGCAGCGCGCTACAGGGGAACACTGAAGCTTTCTTT. The complete variable domain, with remaining parts taken from reference TRBV29-1 and TRBJ1-1, reads SAVISQKPSRDICQRGTSLTIQCQVDSQVTMMFWYRQQPGQSLTLIATANQGSEATYESGFVIDKFPISRPNLTFSTLTVSNMSPEDSSIYLCSALQGNTEAFFGQGTRLTVV.

The V and J genes are TRBV5-8 and TRBJ2-1; D gene unclear. This CDR3 is built from 15 residues. In germline, CDR1 is SGHTS, CDR2 YDEGEE. V shed 5 bases and J shed 0 bases, with 12 bases lying between them. The CDR3 spells CASSPFSSSYNEQFF. In DNA form, the CDR3 reads TGTGCCAGCAGTCCATTCTCCAGCTCCTACAATGAGCAGTTCTTC.

V usage is TRBV6-5 and J usage is TRBJ2-1; the match to TRBD2 covers 7 bases. The CDR3 totals 12 residues. Germline CDR1 and CDR2: MNHEY and SVGAGI. The J segment lost 13 bases and the V segment lost 0 bases, leaving 3 bases of the junction unmatched. The CDR3 reads CASSYSGLDQFF. Written as DNA, the CDR3 is TGTGCCAGCAGTTACTCCGGACTAGACCAGTTCTTC.

This chain links TRBV7-9 with TRBJ2-7; 8 positions agree with TRBD2. The junction had 10 bases not matched to a gene; V was cut back by 1 base and J by 2 bases. This CDR3 is built from 17 residues. Germline V gene data show CDR1 as SEHNR and CDR2 as FQNEAQ (reference sequence). In DNA, the CDR3 is TGTGCCAGCAGCTTAGGCAAGTCAGCGGGGGAACCCTACGAGCAGTACTTC. Residues: CASSLGKSAGEPYEQYF.

The rearrangement uses TRBV6-5 and TRBJ1-6; 8 bases are shared with TRBD1. Trimming took 5 bases from V and 9 from J; bases not matched to a gene: 9. CDR1 is MNHEY and CDR2 is SVGAGI in the germline V gene. This CDR3 has 15 amino acids. The CDR3 here is CASSLDRALISPLHF. The DNA of the CDR3 is TGTGCCAGCAGTCTGGACAGGGCCTTGATTTCACCCCTCCACTTT.

The J gene is TRBJ2-1, the V gene TRBV5-6, with 11 bases aligning to TRBD1. Trimming took 1 base from V and 8 from J; bases not matched to a gene: 5. The CDR3 has 15 residues. Germline V gene sequence: CDR1 SGHDT, CDR2 YYEEEE. The CDR3 region is CASSLLGTGGHEQFF. In DNA, the CDR3 is TGTGCCAGCAGCTTGTTGGGGACAGGGGGTCATGAGCAGTTCTTC. The whole variable domain, remainder taken from reference TRBV5-6 and TRBJ2-1, is DAGVTQSPTHLIKTRGQQVTLRCSPKSGHDTVSWYQQALGQGPQFIFQYYEEEERQRGNFPDRFSGHQFPNYSSELNVNALLLGDSALYLCASSLLGTGGHEQFFGPGTRLTVL.

The V and J genes are TRBV7-9 and TRBJ2-2, with 10 bases lining up with TRBD1. The germline V gene encodes CDR1 SEHNR and CDR2 FQNEAQ (reference sequence). Germline trimming cut 4 bases from V and 5 bases from J; bases unmatched to any gene: 13. The CDR3 length is 18 residues. Written as DNA, the CDR3 is TGTGCCAGCAGCTCACTACCGGGGACAGGGGAGGGAACCGGGGAGCTGTTTTTT. Amino acid sequence: CASSSLPGTGEGTGELFF.

The rearrangement uses TRBV27 and TRBJ2-1; the D gene is possibly TRBD2 (6 bases). Deletions cut 10 bases from V and 9 bases from J, with 13 bases between. CDR3 length equals 11 residues. Germline CDR1 is MNHEY and CDR2 is SMNVEV (reference sequence). The chain's CDR3 is CATGRGGEQFF. CDR3 coding DNA: TGTGCCACCGGGCGGGGCGGTGAGCAGTTCTTC.

The chain joins TRBV6-1 to TRBJ2-7; 8 bases are a match to TRBD1. CDR1 and CDR2 (germline): MNHNS, SASEGT. V dropped 7 bases and J dropped 2; count of bases not matched to a gene: 7. This CDR3 contains 14 residues. DNA of the CDR3: TGTGCCAGCACCCCCGGACAGGGAACCTACGAGCAGTACTTC. Amino acids: CASTPGQGTYEQYF.

V is TRBV19 and J is TRBJ1-6; no clear D. This CDR3 is built from 15 residues. Trimming stripped 3 bases from V and 6 bases from J, with 12 bases between. CDR1 LNHDA and CDR2 SQIVND come from the germline V gene (reference sequence). The CDR3 here is CASSMGGVTNSPLHF. The CDR3 DNA reads TGTGCCAGTAGTATGGGAGGTGTGACTAATTCACCCCTCCACTTT.

This clone has a single count. This chain joins TRBV5-8 and TRBJ1-1, with D hard to call. CDR1 and CDR2 (germline): SGHTS, YDEGEE. This CDR3 has 13 residues. V lost 0 bases, J lost 2 bases, and 5 bases lay in between. Written as DNA, the CDR3 is TGTGCCAGCAGCTTGGGGCTTAACACTGAAGCTTTCTTT. Its translation is CASSLGLNTEAFF.

This chain joins TRBV4-1 and TRBJ2-4; 7 bases are a match to TRBD1. The V gene's germline CDR1 is MGHRA and CDR2 YSYEKL. Trimming took 4 bases from V and 9 from J; bases not matched to a gene: 6. CDR3 length: 13 amino acids. CDR3: CASSPTGVGIQYF. CDR3 nucleotide sequence: TGCGCCAGCAGCCCCACAGGGGTGGGCATTCAGTACTTC.

The chain has TRBV6-1 and TRBJ2-5, with 7 positions matching TRBD2. This CDR3 is built from 17 residues. V trimming: 2 bases; J trimming: 5 bases; junction bases outside the gene matches: 14. CDR1 and CDR2 from the germline V gene are MNHNS and SASEGT. The CDR3 loop reads CASSENNSQSGGETQYF. CDR3 coding DNA: TGTGCCAGCAGTGAAAATAACTCGCAGTCCGGGGGGGAGACCCAGTACTTC.